This T cell receptor (beta chain) was documented in a study of blood T cell repertoires in COVID-19. The protocol was immunoSEQ multiplex PCR, while the TCRdb copy is restricted to in-frame clones and leaves out a portion. This sample has tens of thousands of clones, with around 90% found just once. Trimming shortened V by 7 bases and J by 4 bases, and 18 bases separated the two germline ends. CDR1 SGHVS and CDR2 FQNEAQ come from the germline V gene. This CDR3 has 15 residues. This clone was observed once. The J gene is TRBJ2-3, the V gene TRBV7-8; tentative D call: TRBD2 (6 bases). The receptor was isolated from a woman aged 45 to 65 with COVID-19, enrolled during active disease. Sequences were obtained from peripheral blood. The CDR3 loop is CASTKALASADTQYF. The CDR3 DNA sequence: TGTGCCAGCACCAAGGCACTAGCAAGTGCAGATACGCAGTATTTT.